The sequence of this T cell receptor beta chain was determined in a study of T cell changes during pregnancy in multiple sclerosis. CDR3 length equals 13 residues. V shed 0 bases and J shed 6 bases, with 9 bases lying between them. Germline V CDR1 and CDR2: SGHRS, YFSETQ. TCRdb keeps only in-frame clones here, not all; method: immunoSEQ multiplex PCR. The data contain around 80,000 clones, about 90% of them singletons. The sequences come from peripheral blood, collected before pregnancy. The receptor's source is a female donor with multiple sclerosis, enrolled in a pregnancy study. This chain joins TRBV5-1 and TRBJ1-2; D gene uncertain. Here the CDR3 DNA reads TGCGCCAGCAGCTTGGTTTCGGGGAATGGCTACACCTTC. This sequence encodes CASSLVSGNGYTF. Supplemented by reference TRBV5-1 and TRBJ1-2, the full variable domain reads KAGVTQTPRYLIKTRGQQVTLSCSPISGHRSVSWYQQTPGQGLQFLFEYFSETQRNKGNFPGRFSGRQFSNSRSEMNVSTLELGDSALYLCASSLVSGNGYTFGSGTRLTVV.